The sample holds many counts of the clone carrying this T cell receptor beta chain. These data originate in a study of T cells after yellow fever vaccination. The CDR3 loop spans 15 amino acids. Germline V CDR1 and CDR2: SNHLY, FYNNEI. V was shortened by 6 bases and J by 0 bases, with 12 bases between the two germline ends. Each CDR3 protein gets one entry after TCRdb re-called the 5' RACE reads with MiXCR. The sample yields 150,000 to 200,000 distinct CDR3 sequences, approximately 6.7% seen once. Here the sequenced sample was CD4+ T cells sorted from PBMCs, taken roughly 5 days after the first yellow fever vaccination. The V gene is TRBV2, the J gene TRBJ2-4, with D hard to call. The sequence was obtained from a man younger than 30 who received the YFV17D yellow fever vaccine. CDR3 amino acids: CASRRAYLAKNIQYF. The CDR3 bases are TGTGCCAGCAGACGGGCCTACCTAGCCAAAAACATTCAGTACTTC.